The 8 T cell receptor beta chains presented below share a single source sample, sequenced in a study of identical twins. One entry per CDR3 protein, called by TCRdb with MiXCR from the 5' RACE reads. The sample contains 430,000 or so distinct CDR3 sequences, 24% of which appear only once. The sample also formed part of further work on T cells expressing NK-cell markers.

The sequenced sample was CD4+ T cells sorted from blood. The receptors derive from a woman aged 18-35 years in good health.

The V gene is TRBV12-3 or TRBV12-4, the J gene TRBJ1-2; no reliable D call. V lost 3 bases and J lost 9, with 8 bases in between. This CDR3 is 11 amino acids long. CDR3 nucleotide sequence: TGTGCCAGCAGTTTTAGCCAGAGCTACACCTTC. Translating it yields CASSFSQSYTF.

Only a few counts were recorded for this clonotype. The genes are TRBV5-6 and TRBJ1-2; D gene ambiguous. Trimming cost V 1 base and J 7 bases, with 8 bases left between them. The CDR3 contains 12 residues. In germline, CDR1 is SGHDT, CDR2 YYEEEE. The DNA for the CDR3 is TGTGCCAGCAGCTTGTCGCACAGTGGCTACACCTTC. Residues: CASSLSHSGYTF.

This clonotype was detected a few times. This chain links TRBV5-5 with TRBJ1-5; D perhaps matches TRBD1 (6 bases). V lost 4 bases, J lost 2 bases, and 13 bases lay in between. Germline CDR1 and CDR2: SGHKS and YYEKEE (reference sequence). The CDR3 has 15 amino acids. The CDR3 DNA is TGTGCCAGCAGCCTCCAGGGGTTCGGCAATCAGCCCCAGCATTTT. Translation gives CASSLQGFGNQPQHF.

This clonotype was picked up a small number of times. V and J are TRBV3-1 and TRBJ2-5, with D perhaps matching TRBD1 or TRBD2 (5 bases each). V lost 4 bases and J 11 bases, leaving 11 bases between the germline ends. The CDR3 extends over 11 amino acids. Germline V gene data show CDR1 as LGHDT and CDR2 as YNNKEL (reference sequence). CDR3 amino acids: CASSLGTGQYF. For the CDR3, the DNA is TGTGCCAGCAGCCTCGGGACGGGGCAGTACTTC.

The chain is built from TRBV29-1 and TRBJ2-7; TRBD1 matches at 8 bases. CDR1 is SQVTM, CDR2 ANQGSEA, per germline. The V and J ends lost 7 bases and 6 bases, in that order; junction bases with no gene match: 8. The CDR3 contains 12 residues. The CDR3 here is CSAWRTGSEQYF. The CDR3 DNA reads TGCAGCGCCTGGAGGACAGGGTCCGAGCAGTACTTC.

The CDR3 sequence is CAWSVRRGKAFF. The DNA for the CDR3 is TGTGCCTGGAGTGTACGTCGGGGGAAAGCTTTCTTT. This chain joins TRBV30 and TRBJ1-1; possible D gene TRBD1, 5 bases. V lost 0 bases to trimming and J lost 9 bases, with 11 bases between them. The CDR3 is 12 amino acids. Germline assignment: CDR1 GTSNPN and CDR2 SVGIG (reference sequence).

The chain joins TRBV11-1 to TRBJ2-6; TRBD2 might be the D (6 bases). The CDR3 consists of 17 residues. Between the trimmed V and J ends, which lost 5 bases and 1 base, there was a span of 15 bases. CDR1 SGHAT and CDR2 FQDESV come from the germline V gene (reference sequence). The CDR3 is CASSPGTRLSGANVLTF. The CDR3 bases are TGTGCCAGCAGCCCGGGGACTCGACTATCTGGGGCCAACGTCCTGACTTTC.

V usage is TRBV10-3 and J usage is TRBJ2-7; TRBD1 aligns across 7 bases. Germline assignment: CDR1 ENHRY and CDR2 SYGVKD. The trim removed 5 bases at V and 0 bases at J, leaving 16 bases unmatched. This CDR3 is 18 amino acids long. CDR3: CAISFLGDSKEISYEQYF. In nucleotides, the CDR3 is TGTGCCATCAGTTTCTTAGGGGACAGCAAAGAAATCTCCTACGAGCAGTACTTC.